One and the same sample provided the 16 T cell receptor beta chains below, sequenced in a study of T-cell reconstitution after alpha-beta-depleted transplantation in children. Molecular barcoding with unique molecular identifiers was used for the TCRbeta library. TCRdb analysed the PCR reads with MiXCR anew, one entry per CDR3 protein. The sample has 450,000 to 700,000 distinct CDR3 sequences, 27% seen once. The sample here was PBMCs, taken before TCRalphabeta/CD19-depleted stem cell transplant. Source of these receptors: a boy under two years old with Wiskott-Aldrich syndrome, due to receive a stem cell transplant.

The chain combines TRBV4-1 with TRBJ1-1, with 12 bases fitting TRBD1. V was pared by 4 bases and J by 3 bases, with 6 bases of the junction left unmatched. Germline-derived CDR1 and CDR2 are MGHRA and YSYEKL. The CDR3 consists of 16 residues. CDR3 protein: CASSPGTGGWDTEAFF. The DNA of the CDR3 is TGCGCCAGCAGCCCGGGGACAGGGGGCTGGGACACTGAAGCTTTCTTT.

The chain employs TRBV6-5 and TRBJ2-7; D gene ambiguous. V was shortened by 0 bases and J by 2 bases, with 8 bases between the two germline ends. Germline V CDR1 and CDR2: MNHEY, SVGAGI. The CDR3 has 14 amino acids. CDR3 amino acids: CASSYSARTYEQYF. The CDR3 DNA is TGTGCCAGCAGTTACTCGGCCAGAACCTACGAGCAGTACTTC.

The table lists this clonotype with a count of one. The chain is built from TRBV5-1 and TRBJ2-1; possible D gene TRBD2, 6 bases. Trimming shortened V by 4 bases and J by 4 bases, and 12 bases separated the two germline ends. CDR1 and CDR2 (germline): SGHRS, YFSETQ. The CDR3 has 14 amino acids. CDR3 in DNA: TGCGCCAGCAGCCCGTCGGCGGGGTACAATGAGCAGTTCTTC. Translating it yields CASSPSAGYNEQFF. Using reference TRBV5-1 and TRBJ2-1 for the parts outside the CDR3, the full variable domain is KAGVTQTPRYLIKTRGQQVTLSCSPISGHRSVSWYQQTPGQGLQFLFEYFSETQRNKGNFPGRFSGRQFSNSRSEMNVSTLELGDSALYLCASSPSAGYNEQFFGPGTRLTVL.

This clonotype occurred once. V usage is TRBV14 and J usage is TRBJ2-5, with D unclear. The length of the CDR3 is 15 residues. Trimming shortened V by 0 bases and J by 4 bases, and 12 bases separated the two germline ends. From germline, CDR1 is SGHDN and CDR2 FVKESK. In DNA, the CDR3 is TGTGCCAGCAGCCAAGAAGAAGGGCGCCTAGAGACCCAGTACTTC. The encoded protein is CASSQEEGRLETQYF. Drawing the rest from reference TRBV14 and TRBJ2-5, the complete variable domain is EAGVTQFPSHSVIEKGQTVTLRCDPISGHDNLYWYRRVMGKEIKFLLHFVKESKQDESGMPNNRFLAERTGGTYSTLKVQPAELEDSGVYFCASSQEEGRLETQYFGPGTRLLVL.

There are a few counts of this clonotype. Here the CDR3 reads CASTLLEGGNEQFF. CDR3 DNA sequence: TGTGCCAGCACCCTTCTGGAGGGAGGGAATGAGCAGTTCTTC. This chain uses TRBV12-3 or TRBV12-4 with TRBJ2-1, with 7 bases aligning to TRBD2. The junction had 10 bases not matched to a gene; V was cut back by 7 bases and J by 7 bases. The CDR3 is 14 residues long.

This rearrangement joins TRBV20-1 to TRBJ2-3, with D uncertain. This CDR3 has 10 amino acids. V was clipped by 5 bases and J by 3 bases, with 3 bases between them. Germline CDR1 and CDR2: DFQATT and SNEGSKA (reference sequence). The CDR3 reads CSAFTDTQYF. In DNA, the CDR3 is TGCAGTGCTTTTACAGATACGCAGTATTTT.

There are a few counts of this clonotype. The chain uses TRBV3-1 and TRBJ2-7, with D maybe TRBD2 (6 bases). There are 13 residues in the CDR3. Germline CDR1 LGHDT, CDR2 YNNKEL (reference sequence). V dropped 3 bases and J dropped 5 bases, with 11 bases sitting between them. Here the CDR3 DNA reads TGTGCCAGCAGCCAGGGGCTAGCGAACGAGCAGTACTTC. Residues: CASSQGLANEQYF.

Here the CDR3 reads CASPLAGGQADTQYF. CDR3 sequence (DNA): TGTGCCAGTCCCTTGGCGGGGGGCCAAGCAGATACGCAGTATTTT. The chain recombines TRBV2 with TRBJ2-3, with 8 bases identical to TRBD2. The V gene end was trimmed by 9 bases and the J gene end by 4 bases; junction bases not matched to a gene: 12. Germline CDR1 SNHLY, CDR2 FYNNEI. The CDR3 is 15 amino acids.

The CDR3 region is CASSKEDRRRYTQYF. CDR3 nucleotide sequence: TGTGCCAGCAGCAAAGAAGACAGGCGGAGGTATACCCAGTACTTC. The chain has TRBV21-1 and TRBJ2-5; the D call in the table, TRBD1, was not verified against the DNA. TRBV21-1 counts as a pseudogene. The CDR3 covers 15 residues.

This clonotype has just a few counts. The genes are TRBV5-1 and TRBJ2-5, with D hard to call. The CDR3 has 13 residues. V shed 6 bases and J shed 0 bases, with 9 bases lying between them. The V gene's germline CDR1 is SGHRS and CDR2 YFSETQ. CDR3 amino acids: CASTLGYQETQYF. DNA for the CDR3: TGCGCCAGCACGCTGGGATACCAAGAGACCCAGTACTTC.

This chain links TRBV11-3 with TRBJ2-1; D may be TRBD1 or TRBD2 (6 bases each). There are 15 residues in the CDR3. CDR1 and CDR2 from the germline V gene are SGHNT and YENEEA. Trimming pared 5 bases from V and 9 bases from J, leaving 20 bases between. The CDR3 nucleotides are TGTGCCAGCAGCGCCGGGACAACCACCGGGAGTGAGCAGTTCTTC. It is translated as CASSAGTTTGSEQFF.

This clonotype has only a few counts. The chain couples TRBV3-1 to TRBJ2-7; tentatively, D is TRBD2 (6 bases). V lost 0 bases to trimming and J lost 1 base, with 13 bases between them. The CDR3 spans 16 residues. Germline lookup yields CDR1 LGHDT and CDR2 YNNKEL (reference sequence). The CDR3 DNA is TGTGCCAGCAGCCAAGAATGGGGGAGGCTATCCTACGAGCAGTACTTC. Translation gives CASSQEWGRLSYEQYF.

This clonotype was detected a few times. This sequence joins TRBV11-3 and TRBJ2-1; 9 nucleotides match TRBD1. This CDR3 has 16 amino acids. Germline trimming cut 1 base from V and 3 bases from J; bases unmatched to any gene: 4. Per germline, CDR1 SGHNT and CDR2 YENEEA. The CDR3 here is CASSLGWDRDYNEQFF. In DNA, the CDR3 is TGTGCCAGCAGCTTAGGATGGGACAGGGACTACAATGAGCAGTTCTTC.

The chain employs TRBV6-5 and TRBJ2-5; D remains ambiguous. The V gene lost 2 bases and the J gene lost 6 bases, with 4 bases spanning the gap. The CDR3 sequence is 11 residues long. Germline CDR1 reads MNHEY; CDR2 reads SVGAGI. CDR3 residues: CASSYPKTQYF. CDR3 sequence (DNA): TGTGCCAGCAGTTACCCGAAGACCCAGTACTTC.

The CDR3 bases are TGTGCCAGCAGCTTAGGGTCAGCGGGAGTCGGCAATGAGCAGTTCTTC. It yields the protein CASSLGSAGVGNEQFF. The genes are TRBV7-6 and TRBJ2-1, with 8 bases aligning to TRBD2. Germline assignment: CDR1 SGHVS and CDR2 FNYEAQ. V was pared by 1 base and J by 6 bases, with 8 bases of the junction left unmatched. This CDR3 is 16 amino acids long.

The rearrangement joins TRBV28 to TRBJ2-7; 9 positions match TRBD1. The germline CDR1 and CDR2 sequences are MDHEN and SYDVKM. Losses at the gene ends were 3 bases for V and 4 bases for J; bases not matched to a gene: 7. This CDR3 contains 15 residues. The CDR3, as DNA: TGTGCCAGCAGTTTCGCGGGACAGGGTGGATACGAGCAGTACTTC. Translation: CASSFAGQGGYEQYF.